Listed below are T cell receptor beta chains from one sample, sequenced in a study of T cells in Graves' hyperthyroidism and ophthalmopathy. TCRdb redid the calling of the multiplex PCR reads with MiXCR, one entry per CDR3 protein. This sample has approximately 620,000 distinct CDR3 sequences; approximately 15% occur once, and the top ten carry around 3.5%. The material sequenced was blood. All receptors derive from a woman aged 40 to 55 with Graves' ophthalmopathy. CDR3s include the opening cysteine and the closing phenylalanine or tryptophan. The D gene is left open where the match is weak. Only some rows state a clone size, as once, few, many or a class for expanded clones.

J gene: TRBJ2-1
clone size: -
V gene: TRBV5-5
D gene: -
CDR3 DNA: TGTGCCAGCAGCCCACCAGGGTTAGGCAATGAGCAGTTCTTC
CDR3 protein: CASSPPGLGNEQFF

J gene: TRBJ2-3
clone size: many
V gene: TRBV28
D gene: -
CDR3 DNA: TGTGCCAGCAGTTTATGGGGTGGTTCGGCCGCTAGCACAGATACGCAGTATTTT
CDR3 protein: CASSLWGGSAASTDTQYF

J gene: TRBJ2-5
clone size: many
V gene: TRBV12-3/TRBV12-4
D gene: TRBD2
CDR3 DNA: TGTGCCAGCAGTTTAGCCGGGCTAGCGGGAGGGGCTGAGACCCAGTACTTC
CDR3 protein: CASSLAGLAGGAETQYF

J gene: TRBJ1-1
clone size: many
V gene: TRBV30
D gene: -
CDR3 DNA: TGTGCCTCGGGACGGTCGGTTCTGCCGAACACTGAAGCTTTCTTT
CDR3 protein: CASGRSVLPNTEAFF

J gene: TRBJ2-3
clone size: many
V gene: TRBV20-1
D gene: TRBD2
CDR3 DNA: TGCAGTGCTAGAGCCCCGATATGGACTAGCGGGAGCACAGATACGCAGTATTTT
CDR3 protein: CSARAPIWTSGSTDTQYF

J gene: TRBJ1-5
clone size: many
V gene: TRBV2
D gene: -
CDR3 DNA: TGTGCCAGCAGTGACAGTTTAGGTCAGCCCCAGCATTTT
CDR3 protein: CASSDSLGQPQHF

J gene: TRBJ1-2
clone size: -
V gene: TRBV6-1
D gene: -
CDR3 DNA: TGTGCCAGCAGAGCAAGTCTGGGGAACTATGGCTACACCTTC
CDR3 protein: CASRASLGNYGYTF

J gene: TRBJ2-7
clone size: many
V gene: TRBV20-1
D gene: -
CDR3 DNA: TGCAGTGCTACCCCCCCCGTGAAGGAAAGCTCCTACGAGCAGTACTTC
CDR3 protein: CSATPPVKESSYEQYF

J gene: TRBJ2-7
clone size: many
V gene: TRBV7-2
D gene: TRBD1
CDR3 DNA: TGTGCCAGCAGCATAAGGGACAGGGACTCCTACGAGCAGTACTTC
CDR3 protein: CASSIRDRDSYEQYF

J gene: TRBJ2-6
clone size: few
V gene: TRBV12-3/TRBV12-4
D gene: -
CDR3 DNA: TGTGCCAGCAGTTTTCAGGCTACTAGCTCTGGGGCCAACGTCCTGACTTTC
CDR3 protein: CASSFQATSSGANVLTF

J gene: TRBJ1-2
clone size: many
V gene: TRBV12-3/TRBV12-4
D gene: TRBD1
CDR3 DNA: TGTGCCAGCAGTCGGACAGGGCCATATGGCTACACCTTC
CDR3 protein: CASSRTGPYGYTF

J gene: TRBJ2-3
clone size: few
V gene: TRBV19
D gene: -
CDR3 DNA: TGTGCCAGTAGTATAAAGCCAGGGGCAGATACGCAGTATTTT
CDR3 protein: CASSIKPGADTQYF

J gene: TRBJ2-1
clone size: many
V gene: TRBV28
D gene: TRBD1
CDR3 DNA: TGTGCCAGCAGTTCGCTCCGACAGGGGGATGAGCAGTTCTTC
CDR3 protein: CASSSLRQGDEQFF

J gene: TRBJ2-3
clone size: many
V gene: TRBV6-1
D gene: -
CDR3 DNA: TGTGCCAGCAGCCCGATGAGGATGTCTAGCACAGATACGCAGTATTTT
CDR3 protein: CASSPMRMSSTDTQYF

J gene: TRBJ2-1
clone size: -
V gene: TRBV12-3/TRBV12-4
D gene: TRBD1
CDR3 DNA: TGTGCCAGCAGTTTCTCCCCCGGACAGGGGCCGTATGAGCAGTTCTTC
CDR3 protein: CASSFSPGQGPYEQFF

J gene: TRBJ1-2
clone size: many
V gene: TRBV12-3/TRBV12-4
D gene: -
CDR3 DNA: TGTGCCAGCAGTCCGGGACGGGACCTAGGCTACACCTTC
CDR3 protein: CASSPGRDLGYTF

J gene: TRBJ2-7
clone size: many
V gene: TRBV3-1
D gene: TRBD2
CDR3 DNA: TGTGCCAGCAGCCAGAGACTAGCGGGAGGTGAGCAGTACTTC
CDR3 protein: CASSQRLAGGEQYF

J gene: TRBJ2-7
clone size: -
V gene: TRBV4-1
D gene: TRBD2
CDR3 DNA: TGCGCCAGCAGCCAGGGAGTGCGGGAGGTAGGCGAGCAGTACTTC
CDR3 protein: CASSQGVREVGEQYF

J gene: TRBJ2-1
clone size: -
V gene: TRBV12-3/TRBV12-4
D gene: -
CDR3 DNA: TGTGCCAGCAGTGCCACCTTGGCTGAGCAGTTCTTC
CDR3 protein: CASSATLAEQFF

J gene: TRBJ2-5
clone size: many
V gene: TRBV6-1
D gene: TRBD2
CDR3 DNA: TGTGCCAGCTTCTCTATGAGAGTAGCGGGGACCCCCCGGATAACCCAGTACTTC
CDR3 protein: CASFSMRVAGTPRITQYF

J gene: TRBJ1-3
clone size: many
V gene: TRBV13
D gene: -
CDR3 DNA: TGTGCCAGCAGCTTAGGTCGGAGGGCTGGAAACACCATATATTTT
CDR3 protein: CASSLGRRAGNTIYF

J gene: TRBJ1-3
clone size: few
V gene: TRBV30
D gene: -
CDR3 DNA: TGTGCCTGGAATCCCGTGAGGGGATCAGGAAACACCATATATTTT
CDR3 protein: CAWNPVRGSGNTIYF

J gene: TRBJ2-1
clone size: many
V gene: TRBV7-2
D gene: -
CDR3 DNA: TGTGCCAGCAGCCCTGGACGGCCAACCTACAATGAGCAGTTCTTC
CDR3 protein: CASSPGRPTYNEQFF

J gene: TRBJ2-3
clone size: few
V gene: TRBV19
D gene: -
CDR3 DNA: TGTGCCAGTAGTACATCGGACACCACAGATACGCAGTATTTT
CDR3 protein: CASSTSDTTDTQYF

J gene: TRBJ2-5
clone size: -
V gene: TRBV6-1
D gene: -
CDR3 DNA: TGTGCCAGCAGTGAAGCGCTGAACGGAGAAGAGACCCAGTACTTC
CDR3 protein: CASSEALNGEETQYF

J gene: TRBJ2-7
clone size: many
V gene: TRBV20-1
D gene: -
CDR3 DNA: TGCAGTGCTAGAGCCCCCCTTGGGTACAGGAACGAGCAGTACTTC
CDR3 protein: CSARAPLGYRNEQYF

J gene: TRBJ1-1
clone size: few
V gene: TRBV20-1
D gene: -
CDR3 DNA: TGCAGTGCTAGAGATAAGGTCGTGGGGGGTGAAGCTTTCTTT
CDR3 protein: CSARDKVVGGEAFF

J gene: TRBJ2-2
clone size: few
V gene: TRBV7-9
D gene: TRBD1
CDR3 DNA: TGTGCCAGCAGCTACCAAGGACAGGTCGCCGGGGAGCTGTTTTTT
CDR3 protein: CASSYQGQVAGELFF

J gene: TRBJ2-3
clone size: -
V gene: TRBV11-2
D gene: -
CDR3 DNA: TGTGCCAGCAGCCGAAATGGGGGGAGCACAGATACGCAGTATTTT
CDR3 protein: CASSRNGGSTDTQYF

J gene: TRBJ2-1
clone size: few
V gene: TRBV5-1
D gene: -
CDR3 DNA: TGCGCCAGCAGCTTGGGAGTTGTCCCTGCTAGCGATGAGCAGTTCTTC
CDR3 protein: CASSLGVVPASDEQFF

J gene: TRBJ1-1
clone size: many
V gene: TRBV6-1
D gene: -
CDR3 DNA: TGTGCCAGCAGGATACAGGGAGAGACCACTGAAGCTTTCTTT
CDR3 protein: CASRIQGETTEAFF

J gene: TRBJ1-4
clone size: -
V gene: TRBV28
D gene: -
CDR3 DNA: TGTGCCAGCAGTTTAGAGCAGGGCCTGGGGGCTAATGAAAAACTGTTTTTT
CDR3 protein: CASSLEQGLGANEKLFF

J gene: TRBJ2-3
clone size: -
V gene: TRBV19
D gene: TRBD2
CDR3 DNA: TGTGCCAGTAGTATCACTAGCGGGGGCACAGATACGCAGTATTTT
CDR3 protein: CASSITSGGTDTQYF

J gene: TRBJ1-6
clone size: few
V gene: TRBV3-1
D gene: -
CDR3 DNA: TGTGCCAGCACGGCCGGCGCTAATTCACCCCTCCACTTT
CDR3 protein: CASTAGANSPLHF

J gene: TRBJ2-2
clone size: many
V gene: TRBV2
D gene: TRBD2
CDR3 DNA: TGTGCCAGCAGTGAGCGGGGGGAGGGGACCGGGGAGCTGTTTTTT
CDR3 protein: CASSERGEGTGELFF

J gene: TRBJ2-1
clone size: many
V gene: TRBV7-9
D gene: -
CDR3 DNA: TGTGCCAGCAGACGAGGCAGGGTCAACTTCGGCGGTGAGCAGTTCTTC
CDR3 protein: CASRRGRVNFGGEQFF

J gene: TRBJ2-1
clone size: once
V gene: TRBV6-1
D gene: TRBD2
CDR3 DNA: TGTGCCAGCAGTGAAGGGTTTGCGGGAGGTGACAATGAGCAGTTCTTC
CDR3 protein: CASSEGFAGGDNEQFF

J gene: TRBJ2-3
clone size: few
V gene: TRBV7-3
D gene: -
CDR3 DNA: TGTGCCGCTGCCCGACCCGGGGGCTGGGTGGATACGCAGTATTTT
CDR3 protein: CAAARPGGWVDTQYF

J gene: TRBJ1-1
clone size: few
V gene: TRBV19
D gene: -
CDR3 DNA: TGTGCCAGTAGAATGGAGGGGGTCACTGAAGCTTTCTTT
CDR3 protein: CASRMEGVTEAFF

J gene: TRBJ2-3
clone size: -
V gene: TRBV15
D gene: TRBD2
CDR3 DNA: TGTGCCACCAGCGCGGGGGGTCGGCTACCTCGATCTAGCACAGATACGCAGTATTTT
CDR3 protein: CATSAGGRLPRSSTDTQYF

J gene: TRBJ1-4
clone size: few
V gene: TRBV28
D gene: -
CDR3 DNA: TGTGCCAGCAGTACCCCAGGAGAAAAACTGTTTTTT
CDR3 protein: CASSTPGEKLFF

J gene: TRBJ1-3
clone size: many
V gene: TRBV11-3
D gene: -
CDR3 DNA: TGTGCCAGCAGCGTTATGCGCTCTGGAAACACCATATATTTT
CDR3 protein: CASSVMRSGNTIYF

J gene: TRBJ2-7
clone size: many
V gene: TRBV12-3/TRBV12-4
D gene: -
CDR3 DNA: TGTGCCAGCAGTCTATTAAAATCGACAGAGATCTCCTACGAGCAGTACTTC
CDR3 protein: CASSLLKSTEISYEQYF

J gene: TRBJ2-7
clone size: -
V gene: TRBV5-1
D gene: -
CDR3 DNA: TGCGCCAGCGGTACACCGGAAGACTACTACAATGAGCAGTACTTC
CDR3 protein: CASGTPEDYYNEQYF

J gene: TRBJ1-4
clone size: -
V gene: TRBV7-9
D gene: TRBD1
CDR3 DNA: TGTGCCAGCAGCTCGTTTAAGGGGGCTCTGGAAAAACTGTTTTTT
CDR3 protein: CASSSFKGALEKLFF

J gene: TRBJ1-6
clone size: few
V gene: TRBV6-1
D gene: -
CDR3 DNA: TGTGCCAGCGGAAGACACATTGGCGATTCACCCCTCCACTTT
CDR3 protein: CASGRHIGDSPLHF

J gene: TRBJ2-7
clone size: many
V gene: TRBV30
D gene: TRBD1
CDR3 DNA: TGTGCCTGGTCGGGACAGGCCCTCTACGAGCAGTACTTC
CDR3 protein: CAWSGQALYEQYF